This record looks at one T cell receptor (beta chain) sequence and its context. Its target antigen remains unknown. Nothing much larger sits one base from this clone, and base qualities are not available. The junction shows trimming of 4 bases on V and 5 bases on J, plus 9 bases between the germline ends. The CDR3 covers 13 residues, taking in both the cysteine and the phenylalanine. CDR3 DNA is the only sequence kept; it has 39 bases, read in frame from the first base. For CDR1 and CDR2, the germline V gene lists MNHEY and SVGEGT. Library prep was done by PCR. The data were produced on an Illumina HiSeq 4000. Bulk TCR libraries were prepared as previously described, using TCR primers listed in Table S5. Total RNA was purified with the Qiagen AllPrep DNA/RNA kit. Before analysis, reads from multiple sequencing runs of the same library were pooled. Regarding the original processing steps: Reads were retained only if their TCR constant sequence matched exactly, and those retained reads were trimmed to 150 nt and grouped according to their 12-nt molecular barcodes. Within each barcode group, reads were sub-clustered at a 15% Levenshtein threshold, and quality-weighted consensus sequences were built per RNA molecule. Non-functional sequences were discarded, and so were lower-count sequences lying one edit away from another sequence. Barcode sub-clusters with fewer than 20% of the maximum read count were removed, based on fitting two negative binomial distributions. The public reads were reanalyzed by TCRdb: fastp trimming at Q25, MiXCR alignment, in-frame beta chains only. Every CDR3 protein is listed once, alongside the most common genes and DNA of its rows. The V and J calls shown here were made by TCRdb, not taken from the authors' results. This sample lists a few hundred thousand distinct CDR3 sequences; 20% to 25% were detected once. The top ten constitute around 0.86% of the sample.

The sample originates from a study of molecular identifiers for immune sequencing clone quantification (dated 2018 in TCRdb). Background on the whole study: In a replicate experiment, RNA from roughly 21,000 or 96,000 naive CD8 T cells was split into five aliquots, four of which were sequenced. This methods study benchmarked molecular-identifier clustering-based TCR repertoire sequencing (MIDCIRS) and TCR RNA copy counting, using CD8 T cells to do so.

Naive CD8 T cell libraries were made from around 18,000 to 910,000 sorted cells using 10%, 30% or 50% of purified RNA. On a BD FACSAria II, naive CD8 T cells were FACS-sorted as CD8+CD4-CCR7+CD45RA+ and collected into RLT Plus buffer. Detection sensitivity was tested by spiking Jurkat RNA equal to approximately 9 TCR copies' worth into samples containing roughly 17,000-1,100,000 naive CD8 T cells. CD8 T cells were enriched with RosetteSep CD8+ T Cell Enrichment Cocktail and Ficoll-Paque, followed by ACK red cell lysis. The investigation overall reported the following: The naive libraries included spiked-in Jurkat TCR RNA (about 9 copies' worth), and this Jurkat TCR RNA is not part of the donor repertoire. Modeling indicated 2.5 to 3 TCR RNA copies recovered per cell, compared with 9.5 to 10 by digital PCR, which implies a capture efficiency of about 27%. In CMV-specific effector cells, clones with more than 20 RNA copies contained over 99% of molecules, whereas in naive cells such clones contained under 1% of molecules. When barcode sub-clustering was omitted, TCR diversity was inflated by chimeric consensus sequences, with chimeras reaching as high as 47%. Spiked-in Jurkat TCR RNA equivalent to a single cell was reported to be detectable even among approximately 900,000 naive CD8 T cells. Highly expanded clone sizes could be underestimated if identical TCR molecules share a barcode.

The V gene is TRBV6-2 or TRBV6-3 and the J gene is TRBJ1-5; TRBD1 is possibly the D segment (6 matching bases). The sample consisted of naive CD8+ T cells from blood, with Jurkat cell RNA spiked in. The cell subset or site label of this sample denotes: FACS-sorted CD8+CD4-CCR7+CD45RA+ naive T cells. The source is a human donor in good health. Some libraries in this study had Jurkat cell RNA spiked in. The base sequence is TGTGCCAGCAGTTGGGGGACACATCAGCCCCAGCATTTT. It translates to CASSWGTHQPQHF.